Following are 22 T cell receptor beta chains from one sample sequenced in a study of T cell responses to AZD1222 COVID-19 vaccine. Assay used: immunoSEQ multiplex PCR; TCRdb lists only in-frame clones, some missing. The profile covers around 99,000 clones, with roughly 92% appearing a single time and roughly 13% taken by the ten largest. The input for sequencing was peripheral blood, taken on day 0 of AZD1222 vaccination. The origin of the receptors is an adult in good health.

The CDR3 DNA follows: TGTGCCAGCAGTTACGGGGACAGGACGACGCGAAACACCATATATTTT. It specifies CASSYGDRTTRNTIYF. The V and J genes are TRBV6-2 or TRBV6-3 and TRBJ1-3; 8 bases agree with TRBD1. This CDR3 is 16 amino acids long. Germline assignment: CDR1 MNHEY and CDR2 SVGEGT. V gave up 2 bases and J gave up 5 bases; unmatched junction bases: 8.

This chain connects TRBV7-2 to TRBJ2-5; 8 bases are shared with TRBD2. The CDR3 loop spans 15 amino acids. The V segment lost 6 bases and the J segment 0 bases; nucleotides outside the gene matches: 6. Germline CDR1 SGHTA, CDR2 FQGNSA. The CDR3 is CASRDGGAHQETQYF. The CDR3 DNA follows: TGTGCCAGCAGGGACGGGGGGGCGCACCAAGAGACCCAGTACTTC.

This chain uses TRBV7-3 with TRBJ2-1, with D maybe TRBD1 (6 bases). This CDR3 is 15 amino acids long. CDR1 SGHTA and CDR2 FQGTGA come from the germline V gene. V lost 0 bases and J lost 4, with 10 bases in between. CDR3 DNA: TGTGCCAGCAGCTTAACTGTGGACAGATACAATGAGCAGTTCTTC. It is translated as CASSLTVDRYNEQFF.

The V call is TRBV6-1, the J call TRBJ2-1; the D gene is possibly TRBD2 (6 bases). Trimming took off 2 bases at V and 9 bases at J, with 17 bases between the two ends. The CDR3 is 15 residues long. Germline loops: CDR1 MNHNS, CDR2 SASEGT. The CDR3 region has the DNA TGTGCCAGCAGTGAAAGGGACTTTATGCTCGGTGAGCAGTTCTTC. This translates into CASSERDFMLGEQFF.

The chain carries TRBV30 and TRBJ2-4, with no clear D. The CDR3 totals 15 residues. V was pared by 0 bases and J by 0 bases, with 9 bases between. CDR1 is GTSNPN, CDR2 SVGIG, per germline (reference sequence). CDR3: CAWSVDAIAKNIQYF. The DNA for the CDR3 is TGTGCCTGGAGTGTAGATGCCATAGCCAAAAACATTCAGTACTTC. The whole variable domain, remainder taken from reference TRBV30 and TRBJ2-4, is SQTIHQWPATLVQPVGSPLSLECTVEGTSNPNLYWYRQAAGRGLQLLFYSVGIGQISSEVPQNLSASRPQDRQFILSSKKLLLSDSGFYLCAWSVDAIAKNIQYFGAGTRLSVL.

DNA for the CDR3: TGTGCCAGCAGTCCAGCCCTTAGCGGGAGCTCCTACAATGAGCAGTTCTTC. This translates into CASSPALSGSSYNEQFF. V gene TRBV27 combines with J gene TRBJ2-1; 9 bases are a match to TRBD2. CDR3 size: 17 residues. Trimming removed 5 bases from V and 0 bases from J; junction bases left unmatched: 8. Germline V lookup: CDR1 MNHEY, CDR2 SMNVEV (reference sequence).

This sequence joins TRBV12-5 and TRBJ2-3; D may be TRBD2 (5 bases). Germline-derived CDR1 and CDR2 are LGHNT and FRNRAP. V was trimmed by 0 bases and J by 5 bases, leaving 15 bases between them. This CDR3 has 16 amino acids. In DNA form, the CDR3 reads TGTGCTAGTGGTTTGGTACTAGGGCCCCGGGGAGATACGCAGTATTTT. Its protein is CASGLVLGPRGDTQYF.

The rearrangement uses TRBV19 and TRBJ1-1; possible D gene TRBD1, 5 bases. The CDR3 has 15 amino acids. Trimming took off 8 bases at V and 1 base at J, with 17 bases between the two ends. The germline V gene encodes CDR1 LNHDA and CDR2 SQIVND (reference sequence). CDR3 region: CASRGTVVRNTEAFF. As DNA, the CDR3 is TGTGCCAGTCGTGGGACGGTGGTCAGGAACACTGAAGCTTTCTTT. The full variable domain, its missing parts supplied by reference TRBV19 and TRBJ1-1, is DGGITQSPKYLFRKEGQNVTLSCEQNLNHDAMYWYRQDPGQGLRLIYYSQIVNDFQKGDIAEGYSVSREKKESFPLTVTSAQKNPTAFYLCASRGTVVRNTEAFFGQGTRLTVV.

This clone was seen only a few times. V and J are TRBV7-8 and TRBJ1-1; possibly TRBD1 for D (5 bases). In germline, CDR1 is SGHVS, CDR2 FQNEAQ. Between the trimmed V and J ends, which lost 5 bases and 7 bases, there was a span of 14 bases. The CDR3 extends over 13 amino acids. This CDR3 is CASSHRDPSEAFF. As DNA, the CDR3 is TGTGCCAGCAGCCACCGGGACCCTAGTGAAGCTTTCTTT.

The chain's CDR3 is CASSQNPAQVFNQPQHF. In DNA form, the CDR3 reads TGTGCCAGCAGCCAAAACCCCGCACAGGTATTCAATCAGCCCCAGCATTTT. V and J are TRBV3-1 (or the pseudogene TRBV3-2) and TRBJ1-5; D is perhaps TRBD1 (5 bases). V dropped 2 bases and J dropped 3 bases, with 17 bases sitting between them. The CDR3 runs to 17 residues. Germline V gene lookup returns CDR1 LGHDT and CDR2 YNNKEL (reference sequence).

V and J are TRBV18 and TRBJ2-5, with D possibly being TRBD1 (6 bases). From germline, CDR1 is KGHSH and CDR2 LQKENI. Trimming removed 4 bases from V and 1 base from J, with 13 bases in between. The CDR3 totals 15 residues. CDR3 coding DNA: TGTGCCAGCTCACACCGCCAGGGGATCCAAGAGACCCAGTACTTC. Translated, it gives CASSHRQGIQETQYF.

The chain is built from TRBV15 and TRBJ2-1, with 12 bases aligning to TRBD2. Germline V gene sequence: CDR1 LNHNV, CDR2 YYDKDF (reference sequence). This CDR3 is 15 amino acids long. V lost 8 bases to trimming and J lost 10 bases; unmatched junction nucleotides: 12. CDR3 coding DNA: TGTGCCACCTCAAGGACTAGCGGGATTTCGGGGGAGCAGTTCTTC. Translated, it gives CATSRTSGISGEQFF.

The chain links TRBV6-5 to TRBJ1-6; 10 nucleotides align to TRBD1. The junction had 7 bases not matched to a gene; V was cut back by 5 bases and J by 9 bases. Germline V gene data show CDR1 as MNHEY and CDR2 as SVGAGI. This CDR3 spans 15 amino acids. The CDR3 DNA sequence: TGTGCCAGCAGTAACGGACAGGGGGAGGTTTCACCCCTCCACTTT. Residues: CASSNGQGEVSPLHF.

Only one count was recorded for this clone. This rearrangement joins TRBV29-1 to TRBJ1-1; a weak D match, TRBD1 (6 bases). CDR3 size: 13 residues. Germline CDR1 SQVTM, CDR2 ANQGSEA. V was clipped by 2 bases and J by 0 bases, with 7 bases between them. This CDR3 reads CSVEQGLNTEAFF. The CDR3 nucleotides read TGCAGCGTTGAACAGGGGCTGAACACTGAAGCTTTCTTT.

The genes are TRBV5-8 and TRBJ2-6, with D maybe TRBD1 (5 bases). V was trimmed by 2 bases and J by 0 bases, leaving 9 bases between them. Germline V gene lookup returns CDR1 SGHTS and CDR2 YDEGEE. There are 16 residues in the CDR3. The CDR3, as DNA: TGTGCCAGCAGCTTCCCAGGGCACTCTGGGGCCAACGTCCTGACTTTC. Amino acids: CASSFPGHSGANVLTF.

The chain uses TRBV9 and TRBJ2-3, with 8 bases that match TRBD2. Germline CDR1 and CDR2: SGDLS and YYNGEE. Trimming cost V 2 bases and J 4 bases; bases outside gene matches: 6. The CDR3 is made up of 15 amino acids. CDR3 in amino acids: CASSVAGTRADTQYF. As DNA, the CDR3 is TGTGCCAGCAGCGTCGCCGGGACTAGGGCAGATACGCAGTATTTT. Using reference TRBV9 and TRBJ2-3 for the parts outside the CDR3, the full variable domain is DSGVTQTPKHLITATGQRVTLRCSPRSGDLSVYWYQQSLDQGLQFLIQYYNGEERAKGNILERFSAQQFPDLHSELNLSSLELGDSALYFCASSVAGTRADTQYFGPGTRLTVL.

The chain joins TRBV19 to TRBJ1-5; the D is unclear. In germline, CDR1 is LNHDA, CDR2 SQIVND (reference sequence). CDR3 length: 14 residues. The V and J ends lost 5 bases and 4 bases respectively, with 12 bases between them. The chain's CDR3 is CASSLNQANQPQHF. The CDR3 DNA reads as TGTGCCAGTAGTTTGAACCAGGCGAATCAGCCCCAGCATTTT.

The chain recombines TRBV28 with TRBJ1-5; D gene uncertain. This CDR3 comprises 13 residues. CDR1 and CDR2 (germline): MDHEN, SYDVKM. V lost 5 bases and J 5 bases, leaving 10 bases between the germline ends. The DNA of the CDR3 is TGTGCCAGCAGTCCCATCCGAGATCAGCCCCAGCATTTT. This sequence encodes CASSPIRDQPQHF.

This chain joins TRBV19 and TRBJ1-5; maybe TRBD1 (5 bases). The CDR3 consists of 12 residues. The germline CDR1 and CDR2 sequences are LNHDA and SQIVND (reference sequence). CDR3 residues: CGSRGEGQPQHF. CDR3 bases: TGTGGCTCTAGGGGAGAGGGTCAGCCCCAGCATTTT.

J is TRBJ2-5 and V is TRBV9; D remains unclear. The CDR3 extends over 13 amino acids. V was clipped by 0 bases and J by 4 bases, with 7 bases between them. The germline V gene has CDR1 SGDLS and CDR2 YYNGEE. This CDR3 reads CASSVAPPETQYF. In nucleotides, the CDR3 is TGTGCCAGCAGCGTAGCCCCTCCAGAGACCCAGTACTTC.

CDR3 nucleotides: TGTGCCAGCAGTACGGGACTAGCGGGGGGATACGAGCAGTACTTC. Amino acids: CASSTGLAGGYEQYF. The chain is built from TRBV6-5 and TRBJ2-7; 15 bases align to TRBD2. V lost 5 bases, J lost 4 bases, and 3 bases stayed unmatched. The germline gives CDR1 MNHEY, CDR2 SVGAGI. This CDR3 is 15 amino acids long.

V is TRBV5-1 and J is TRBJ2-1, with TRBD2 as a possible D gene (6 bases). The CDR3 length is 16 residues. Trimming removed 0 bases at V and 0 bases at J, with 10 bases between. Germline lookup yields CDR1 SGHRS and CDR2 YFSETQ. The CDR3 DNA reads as TGCGCCAGCAGCTTGGGGGTCGGGAGCTCCTACAATGAGCAGTTCTTC. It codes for CASSLGVGSSYNEQFF.